Here is one TCR beta chain with its context. Its antigen target is currently unknown. The record has no base qualities; no much larger clone is one base away. Patients with a history of autoimmune disease or receiving systemic immunosuppression were excluded from the trial. Peripheral blood for TCR sequencing was drawn from every dose cohort at baseline, at cycle 4 day 1 and at cycle 7 day 1. Samples were obtained from an open-label, multicenter, first-in-human phase I dose-escalation trial of ivuxolimab. The trial enrolled adults with locally advanced or metastatic head and neck squamous cell, hepatocellular, melanoma or renal cell carcinoma. Before TCR sequencing, CD4+ T cells and CD8+ T cells were sorted from peripheral blood as separate populations. The CDR3 measures 13 amino acids from cysteine to phenylalanine. Only the CDR3 portion is preserved as DNA: 39 bases, with reading frame beginning at the first base. As encoded in the germline V gene (reference sequence), CDR1 is GTSNPN while CDR2 is SVGIG. V was cut back by 0 bases and J by 2 bases, leaving a gap of 5 bases between them.

These data belong to a study of OX40 agonist ivuxolimab in advanced cancers. Looking at the study overall: Ivuxolimab was a fully human IgG2 agonistic monoclonal antibody targeting the costimulatory receptor OX40 (CD134). The point of sequencing TCRbeta in the periphery was to test whether ivuxolimab changed TCR sequence diversity and drove clonal T-cell expansion. Intravenous ivuxolimab was administered to patients every 2 weeks at six dose levels: 0.01, 0.1, 0.3, 1.5, 3 and 10 mg/kg. Among the 52 dose-escalation patients, approximately 20 had hepatocellular carcinoma, 15 or so melanoma, 9 renal cell carcinoma and 9 head and neck cancer. Three dose-escalation patients achieved partial responses, one with hepatocellular carcinoma and two with cutaneous melanoma. Prior anti-PD-1, anti-PD-L1 or anti-CTLA-4 therapy was permitted, and checkpoint inhibitors had been received by about 37% of dose-escalation patients. In the dose-escalation cohort, approximately 82% of patients were male, and the mean age was approximately 55 years, with a range of 23 to 79. The paper reports the monotherapy dose-escalation portion (N = 52 patients) of the phase I ivuxolimab trial. On the study overall, not on this receptor specifically: The antigen specificity of the peripheral T cells that underwent clonal expansion was not determined. At doses of 0.1 to 3.0 mg/kg, clonal expansion of both CD4+ and CD8+ T cells in blood was seen between baseline and week 6. On average, CD8+ T cells showed more expanded clones than CD4+ T cells after ivuxolimab. In the 0.1-3.0 mg/kg groups, partial responders had among the lowest normalized peripheral clonal expansion, particularly in CD8+ T cells. Low levels of normalized T-cell clonal expansion were also seen in some patients who did not respond.

To sequence the TCRbeta CDR3 region, genomic DNA was isolated from the sorted cells. TCRbeta CDR3 regions were sequenced using the immunoSEQ Assay. Held by TCRdb, this immuneACCESS table contains in-frame sequences only and omits some clones. Under half of the omission traces to an unresolved V gene where checked; the cause of the rest is unknown. In this sample the table shows approximately 60,000 clones, around 80% of which occur a single time. The ten largest clones add up to roughly 3.2% of the sample. The sequencing here drew on CD4+ or CD8+ T cells sorted from blood, taken in a trial of the OX40 agonist ivuxolimab. The receptor was isolated from an adult with an advanced solid tumor such as melanoma, head and neck, liver or kidney cancer. In this chain, TRBV30 is recombined with TRBJ1-3; too little of a D gene remains to name it. Here is the DNA: TGTGCCTGGAGTGTATCCGCTGGAAACACCATATATTTT. Its translation reads: CAWSVSAGNTIYF.